These T cell receptor beta chains were read from a single sample in a study of long-term antiretroviral therapy in people with HIV. The table came from immunoSEQ multiplex PCR; TCRdb's copy has only in-frame clones and leaves some out. The table lists about 48,000 clones, 84% of them singletons, with 2.5% to 3.5% in the top ten. The specimen comprised unsorted PBMCs, sampled 0.8 years after starting antiretroviral therapy. These receptors came from a woman younger than 30 with HIV. The CDR3 runs from the conserved cysteine through the conserved F or W.

v_call	j_call	cdr3_aa
TRBV4-1	TRBJ1-2	CASSQEVALYGYTF
TRBV4-1	TRBJ1-1	CASSQVGARKTEAFF
TRBV15	TRBJ2-3	CATSRLPSGTSGRSGDTQYF
TRBV27	TRBJ2-5	CASSSMVLGLEGETQYF
TRBV6-1	TRBJ1-2	CASSEAFDGYYGYTF
TRBV21-1	TRBJ2-1	CASSKERRDRGPNEQFF
TRBV6-4	TRBJ2-2	CASSDSGTGELFF
TRBV12-5	TRBJ2-7	CASGYGVGVGGGEQYF
TRBV6-5	TRBJ2-7	CASRGGAGAYYEQYF
TRBV7-3	TRBJ1-1	CASSPDRGGYTEAFF
TRBV6-6	TRBJ2-1	CASSPLRERSNEQFF
TRBV11-1	TRBJ2-3	CASSQGWGTDTQYF
TRBV11-2	TRBJ1-4	CASSSPRSPATNEKLFF
TRBV7-3	TRBJ2-1	CASSLPPGGLNEQFF
TRBV4-2	TRBJ1-2	CASSQTEDRRYGYTF
TRBV29-1	TRBJ1-1	CSVAGILNTEAFF
TRBV18	TRBJ2-2	CASSLGTLTNTGELFF
TRBV19	TRBJ2-5	CASSTTSGSYETQYF
TRBV5-4	TRBJ1-4	CASREGVNEKLFF
TRBV4-3	TRBJ2-2	CASSQAGTSGIGELFF
TRBV6-5	TRBJ1-5	CASSVGQPNQPQHF
TRBV10-3	TRBJ2-2	CAISESNGQANTGELFF
TRBV29-1	TRBJ2-7	CSAGTASLKVQYF